Listed below are T cell receptor beta chains from one sample, sequenced in a study of spatial heterogeneity in lung cancer. TCRdb reprocessed the 5' RACE reads via MiXCR and lists one record per CDR3 protein. This table has over 50,000 distinct CDR3 sequences, roughly 6.4% appearing once. Sequences were derived from PBMCs, sampled at surgery. Receptor source: a female donor with early-stage non-small cell lung cancer. Each CDR3 is given with its conserved first and last residue. Each record gives: V gene, D gene, J gene, clone size, CDR3 DNA, CDR3 protein. The D gene is left open where the match is weak. A row's size may be missing; if present it is once, few, many or a size class.

V gene: TRBV11-2
D gene: TRBD1
J gene: TRBJ2-2
clone size: many
CDR3 DNA: TGTGCCAGCAGCTGGGGGACAGACGCCGGGGAGCTGTTTTTT
CDR3 protein: CASSWGTDAGELFF

V gene: TRBV11-2
D gene: TRBD1
J gene: TRBJ1-4
clone size: few
CDR3 DNA: TGTGCCAGCAGCCCATTGGGACAGGGAACTAATGAAAAACTGTTTTTT
CDR3 protein: CASSPLGQGTNEKLFF

V gene: TRBV30
D gene: .
J gene: TRBJ1-1
clone size: .
CDR3 DNA: TGTGCCTGGACCTTAGGGTTAGGGAGCACTGAAGCTTTCTTT
CDR3 protein: CAWTLGLGSTEAFF

V gene: TRBV5-1
D gene: TRBD2
J gene: TRBJ2-3
clone size: .
CDR3 DNA: TGCGCCAGCAGCCCGATAGCGGGGGGCACAGATACGCAGTATTTT
CDR3 protein: CASSPIAGGTDTQYF

V gene: TRBV6-5
D gene: TRBD2
J gene: TRBJ2-3
clone size: many
CDR3 DNA: TGTGCCAGCAGCCGGACTAGCGGGAGGGCAGATACGCAGTATTTT
CDR3 protein: CASSRTSGRADTQYF

V gene: TRBV18
D gene: .
J gene: TRBJ1-6
clone size: many
CDR3 DNA: TGTGCCAGCTCACCAAACAGAAATTCACCCCTCCACTTT
CDR3 protein: CASSPNRNSPLHF

V gene: TRBV5-1
D gene: .
J gene: TRBJ2-1
clone size: .
CDR3 DNA: TGCGCCAGCAGCTTGCAGGGTGGCAATGAGCAGTTCTTC
CDR3 protein: CASSLQGGNEQFF

V gene: TRBV10-3
D gene: TRBD1
J gene: TRBJ2-7
clone size: many
CDR3 DNA: TGTGCCATCAGTGAGTCAGGACAGGGGGCCTACGAGCAGTACTTC
CDR3 protein: CAISESGQGAYEQYF

V gene: TRBV2
D gene: .
J gene: TRBJ1-4
clone size: few
CDR3 DNA: TGTGCCAGCACACAGGGATTCGAAAAACTGTTTTTT
CDR3 protein: CASTQGFEKLFF

V gene: TRBV5-4
D gene: TRBD2
J gene: TRBJ2-3
clone size: many
CDR3 DNA: TGTGCCAGCAGCCGATCGGGACTAGCGGGGGGGCCGAGCACAGATACGCAGTATTTT
CDR3 protein: CASSRSGLAGGPSTDTQYF

V gene: TRBV15
D gene: TRBD1
J gene: TRBJ2-7
clone size: many
CDR3 DNA: TGTGCCACCAGCAGAGCCGAGGGACAGGGGGCTGGCGAGCAGTACTTC
CDR3 protein: CATSRAEGQGAGEQYF

V gene: TRBV6-1
D gene: .
J gene: TRBJ2-2
clone size: many
CDR3 DNA: TGTGCCAGCAGTGTAATCAGCGCGAACACCGGGGAGCTGTTTTTT
CDR3 protein: CASSVISANTGELFF

V gene: TRBV4-2
D gene: TRBD1
J gene: TRBJ1-1
clone size: many
CDR3 DNA: TGTGCCAGCAGCCAGACGGGACAGGCGAACACTGAAGCTTTCTTT
CDR3 protein: CASSQTGQANTEAFF

V gene: TRBV9
D gene: TRBD1
J gene: TRBJ1-6
clone size: many
CDR3 DNA: TGTGCCAGCAAACTGGGACAGGGGAATTCACCCCTCCACTTT
CDR3 protein: CASKLGQGNSPLHF

V gene: TRBV12-3/TRBV12-4
D gene: .
J gene: TRBJ1-1
clone size: many
CDR3 DNA: TGTGCCAGCAGCCCACCGGCAGGGAGGGGCACTGAAGCTTTCTTT
CDR3 protein: CASSPPAGRGTEAFF

V gene: TRBV5-1
D gene: TRBD2
J gene: TRBJ2-1
clone size: few
CDR3 DNA: TGCGCCAGCAGCTCGGGACTAGCGTTTAATGAGCAGTTCTTC
CDR3 protein: CASSSGLAFNEQFF

V gene: TRBV7-8
D gene: TRBD2
J gene: TRBJ2-1
clone size: many
CDR3 DNA: TGTGCCAGCAGCTTAGTTTACACTAGCGGGAGCCACAATGAGCAGTTCTTC
CDR3 protein: CASSLVYTSGSHNEQFF

V gene: TRBV20-1
D gene: TRBD1
J gene: TRBJ2-3
clone size: many
CDR3 DNA: TGCAGTGCTAGAGACGGGTCCAGGGGGCCCACAGATACGCAGTATTTT
CDR3 protein: CSARDGSRGPTDTQYF

V gene: TRBV29-1
D gene: TRBD2
J gene: TRBJ2-5
clone size: many
CDR3 DNA: TGCAGCGTTGAGGGGGAGGGAGAGACCCAGTACTTC
CDR3 protein: CSVEGEGETQYF

V gene: TRBV20-1
D gene: .
J gene: TRBJ2-7
clone size: many
CDR3 DNA: TGCAGTGCCGCCAGGGGTGCGGCCCTCACCTACGAGCAGTACTTC
CDR3 protein: CSAARGAALTYEQYF

V gene: TRBV5-1
D gene: .
J gene: TRBJ2-5
clone size: many
CDR3 DNA: TGCGCCAGCAGCTTGGAACACGGTCAAGAGACCCAGTACTTC
CDR3 protein: CASSLEHGQETQYF

V gene: TRBV3-1
D gene: .
J gene: TRBJ2-5
clone size: .
CDR3 DNA: TGTGCCAGCAGCCAAGGTCTCACAGGGCTGAACCAAGAGACCCAGTACTTC
CDR3 protein: CASSQGLTGLNQETQYF

V gene: TRBV18
D gene: .
J gene: TRBJ1-1
clone size: .
CDR3 DNA: TGTGCCAGCGCCCAGGGGTCTGAAGCTTTCTTT
CDR3 protein: CASAQGSEAFF

V gene: TRBV7-3
D gene: .
J gene: TRBJ2-5
clone size: .
CDR3 DNA: TGTGCCAGCAGCCTAACCGGGACATTTCAAGAGACCCAGTACTTC
CDR3 protein: CASSLTGTFQETQYF

V gene: TRBV18
D gene: .
J gene: TRBJ1-6
clone size: few
CDR3 DNA: TGTGCCAGCTCACGCAGGGAAAATTCACCCCTCCACTTT
CDR3 protein: CASSRRENSPLHF

V gene: TRBV7-3
D gene: TRBD1
J gene: TRBJ2-7
clone size: few
CDR3 DNA: TGTACCAGCAGCTCGCTACAGGGGTACGAGCAGTACTTC
CDR3 protein: CTSSSLQGYEQYF

V gene: TRBV4-2
D gene: .
J gene: TRBJ2-7
clone size: few
CDR3 DNA: TGTGCCAGCAGCCAAGACGAGGCCGGATACGAGCAGTACTTC
CDR3 protein: CASSQDEAGYEQYF

V gene: TRBV9
D gene: TRBD2
J gene: TRBJ2-5
clone size: many
CDR3 DNA: TGTGCCAGCAGCGTGGCGGGGGGCCTGGAGACCCAGTACTTC
CDR3 protein: CASSVAGGLETQYF

V gene: TRBV5-1
D gene: TRBD2
J gene: TRBJ2-3
clone size: .
CDR3 DNA: TGCGCCAGCAGCCAAGGAGTAGCGGGGGCCACAGATACGCAGTATTTT
CDR3 protein: CASSQGVAGATDTQYF

V gene: TRBV5-1
D gene: .
J gene: TRBJ2-1
clone size: .
CDR3 DNA: TGCGCCAGCAGCTTGCCTATCTCCTCCTACAATGAGCAGTTCTTC
CDR3 protein: CASSLPISSYNEQFF

V gene: TRBV29-1
D gene: TRBD1
J gene: TRBJ1-2
clone size: many
CDR3 DNA: TGCAGCGTTGATGCTCCGGGACAGGATAACTATGGCTACACCTTC
CDR3 protein: CSVDAPGQDNYGYTF